A single sample gave rise to the 32 T cell receptor beta chains below, sequenced in a study of neurological immune-mediated disorders. The time point here: longitudinal time-point 2. TCRdb analysed the 5' RACE reads with MiXCR anew, one entry per CDR3 protein. The sample holds about 60,000 distinct CDR3 sequences, more than 7.5% seen once. The specimen was PBMCs. The receptors stem from a man aged 25 to 40 in good health.

This clonotype was seen repeatedly, ten times or more. The chain uses TRBV5-1 and TRBJ2-7, with D tentatively TRBD1 (6 bases). With 0 bases removed from V and 4 bases from J, the gap between germline ends came to 14 bases. The germline V gene encodes CDR1 SGHRS and CDR2 YFSETQ. This CDR3 has 15 residues. DNA of the CDR3: TGCGCCAGCAGCTTGGGAGGGGGATTAGGTTACGAGCAGTACTTC. Translating gives CASSLGGGLGYEQYF.

This clonotype appeared many times. The rearrangement links TRBV5-1 to TRBJ2-5; D gene unclear. This CDR3 comprises 13 residues. Looked up from germline, CDR1 is SGHRS and CDR2 is YFSETQ. V lost 4 bases to trimming and J lost 6 bases, with 13 bases between them. This CDR3 is CASSVNTTKTQYF. DNA for the CDR3: TGCGCCAGCAGCGTGAACACTACCAAGACCCAGTACTTC. The full variable domain, rest sourced from reference TRBV5-1 and TRBJ2-5, is KAGVTQTPRYLIKTRGQQVTLSCSPISGHRSVSWYQQTPGQGLQFLFEYFSETQRNKGNFPGRFSGRQFSNSRSEMNVSTLELGDSALYLCASSVNTTKTQYFGPGTRLLVL.

This clonotype showed up many times. The gene calls are TRBV29-1 and TRBJ2-7; unclear D gene. Germline values: CDR1 SQVTM, CDR2 ANQGSEA. V was clipped by 6 bases and J by 3 bases, with 18 bases between them. This CDR3 is built from 14 residues. The CDR3 sequence is CSVASSVQLYEQYF. In DNA, the CDR3 is TGCAGCGTAGCCTCGTCCGTCCAACTCTACGAGCAGTACTTC.

This clonotype was detected ten times or more. The chain is built from TRBV5-1 and TRBJ1-5, with D maybe TRBD1 (6 bases). The V end lost 7 bases, the J end lost 0 bases, and 11 bases lay between the germline ends. Germline V gene lookup returns CDR1 SGHRS and CDR2 YFSETQ. The CDR3 consists of 14 residues. CDR3 loop: CASFQGHSNQPQHF. For the CDR3, the DNA is TGCGCCAGCTTCCAGGGGCATAGCAATCAGCCCCAGCATTTT. Drawing the rest from reference TRBV5-1 and TRBJ1-5, the complete variable domain is KAGVTQTPRYLIKTRGQQVTLSCSPISGHRSVSWYQQTPGQGLQFLFEYFSETQRNKGNFPGRFSGRQFSNSRSEMNVSTLELGDSALYLCASFQGHSNQPQHFGDGTRLSIL.

This clonotype was observed many times. This rearrangement joins TRBV5-1 to TRBJ2-7; 7 nucleotides line up with TRBD2. Germline CDR1 SGHRS, CDR2 YFSETQ. V gave up 2 bases and J gave up 2 bases; unmatched junction bases: 7. This CDR3 has 15 amino acids. This CDR3 reads CASSLDSRGAYEQYF. The CDR3 DNA is TGCGCCAGCAGCTTAGATTCCCGGGGGGCCTACGAGCAGTACTTC.

Many counts were recorded for this clonotype. The chain recombines TRBV7-9 with TRBJ2-5; a weak D match, TRBD1 (6 bases). This CDR3 has 15 amino acids. In germline, CDR1 is SEHNR, CDR2 FQNEAQ (reference sequence). V lost 10 bases, J lost 4 bases, and 22 bases lay in between. The CDR3 is CATPRDRKGLETQYF. Here the CDR3 DNA reads TGTGCCACCCCACGAGACAGGAAGGGCCTAGAGACCCAGTACTTC.

This clonotype came up a few times. This sequence joins TRBV6-5 and TRBJ2-7, with TRBD2 matching over 8 bases. Trimming at V came to 8 bases and at J to 6 bases, leaving 15 bases not matched to a gene. In germline, CDR1 is MNHEY, CDR2 SVGAGI. The CDR3 consists of 15 residues. Here the CDR3 DNA reads TGTGCCAGCGGGCCACTAGCGGCTCCGTTGCGCGAGCAGTACTTC. It translates to CASGPLAAPLREQYF.

This clonotype was recorded many times. The rearrangement links TRBV12-3 or TRBV12-4 to TRBJ1-2; weak D call: TRBD1 (6 bases). The CDR3 loop spans 13 amino acids. Between the trimmed V and J ends, which lost 5 bases and 2 bases, there was a span of 9 bases. CDR3 coding DNA: TGTGCCAGCAGTATGGACAGAAACTATGGCTACACCTTC. Translating it yields CASSMDRNYGYTF.

This clonotype was counted between two and nine times. The rearrangement joins TRBV6-2 or TRBV6-3 to TRBJ2-7; D is ambiguous. This CDR3 comprises 14 residues. Trimming pared 8 bases from V and 0 bases from J, leaving 14 bases between. Germline V CDR1 and CDR2: MNHEY, SVGEGT. The CDR3 nucleotides are TGTGCCAGCCAAGGGATTGTAAGCTCCTACGAGCAGTACTTC. It yields the protein CASQGIVSSYEQYF.

This clonotype has ten or more counts. The gene calls are TRBV20-1 and TRBJ2-2; D is unclear. The length of the CDR3 is 16 residues. Per the germline V gene, CDR1 is DFQATT and CDR2 is SNEGSKA (reference sequence). V was clipped by 5 bases and J by 3 bases, with 19 bases between them. The CDR3 DNA sequence: TGCAGTGCTGCTAAGTTCTCTTACTCGGACACCGGGGAGCTGTTTTTT. It codes for CSAAKFSYSDTGELFF.

This clonotype was found a few times. The rearrangement uses TRBV29-1 and TRBJ2-7; D possibly corresponds to TRBD2 (6 bases). V dropped 2 bases and J dropped 1 base, with 15 bases sitting between them. This CDR3 contains 15 residues. Germline loops: CDR1 SQVTM, CDR2 ANQGSEA. CDR3 bases: TGCAGCGTTGAATTCGGACTACAGCGTTCCTACGAGCAGTACTTC. Translated, it gives CSVEFGLQRSYEQYF.

This clonotype occurred many times. The CDR3 sequence: CSAGSSFEAFF. The CDR3 nucleotides read TGCAGTGCCGGGTCCTCATTTGAAGCTTTCTTT. The chain uses TRBV20-1 and TRBJ1-1; D not certain. V was clipped by 6 bases and J by 7 bases, with 12 bases between them. Germline loops: CDR1 DFQATT, CDR2 SNEGSKA (reference sequence). The CDR3 has 11 amino acids.

The table lists this clonotype with many counts. The rearrangement joins TRBV4-2 to TRBJ2-7; maybe TRBD1 (5 bases). V was clipped by 1 base and J by 6 bases, with 19 bases between them. Germline V gene lookup returns CDR1 LGHNA and CDR2 YNFKEQ. CDR3 length: 16 residues. CDR3 sequence: CASSQAPQQASGEQYF. The CDR3 nucleotides read TGTGCCAGCAGCCAAGCACCTCAACAGGCATCGGGCGAGCAGTACTTC.

The J gene is TRBJ2-3, the V gene TRBV5-1, with TRBD2 as a possible D gene (6 bases). V dropped 0 bases and J dropped 7 bases, with 15 bases sitting between them. There are 15 residues in the CDR3. The germline V gene encodes CDR1 SGHRS and CDR2 YFSETQ. The CDR3 spells CASSLVNREWNTQYF. The CDR3 DNA reads TGCGCCAGCAGCTTGGTTAATCGGGAGTGGAATACGCAGTATTTT. Together with reference TRBV5-1 and TRBJ2-3, the CDR3 gives the full variable domain: KAGVTQTPRYLIKTRGQQVTLSCSPISGHRSVSWYQQTPGQGLQFLFEYFSETQRNKGNFPGRFSGRQFSNSRSEMNVSTLELGDSALYLCASSLVNREWNTQYFGPGTRLTVL.

There are many counts of this clonotype. This rearrangement joins TRBV10-3 to TRBJ2-3, with 9 bases matching TRBD2. Trimming removed 8 bases from V and 5 bases from J; junction bases left unmatched: 11. The CDR3 extends over 15 amino acids. Germline V lookup: CDR1 ENHRY, CDR2 SYGVKD. This CDR3 is CAIRGDSGSQDTQYF. DNA of the CDR3: TGTGCCATCCGCGGCGATAGCGGGAGTCAAGATACGCAGTATTTT.

This clonotype was observed many times. The chain uses TRBV7-2 and TRBJ2-7; tentatively, D is TRBD2 (5 bases). Germline V gene lookup returns CDR1 SGHTA and CDR2 FQGNSA. The CDR3 consists of 17 residues. The V end was cut by 0 bases, the J end by 2 bases, with 17 bases between. CDR3 loop: CASSLAHGSSRPYEQYF. In nucleotides, the CDR3 is TGTGCCAGCAGCTTAGCGCATGGGAGCTCGAGACCCTACGAGCAGTACTTC.

This clonotype has ten or more counts. The chain couples TRBV28 to TRBJ2-7; D remains ambiguous. This CDR3 comprises 12 residues. Per germline, CDR1 MDHEN and CDR2 SYDVKM. Trimming left V 3 bases short and J 6 bases short, with 9 bases between. CDR3 sequence (DNA): TGTGCCAGCAGTTTGTTACAACTCGAGCAGTACTTC. Translation: CASSLLQLEQYF. Filled out from reference TRBV28 and TRBJ2-7, the complete variable domain reads DVKVTQSSRYLVKRTGEKVFLECVQDMDHENMFWYRQDPGLGLRLIYFSYDVKMKEKGDIPEGYSVSREKKERFSLILESASTNQTSMYLCASSLLQLEQYFGPGTRLTVT.

This clonotype showed up many times. The V gene is TRBV2, the J gene TRBJ2-3; no clear D gene. Germline assignment: CDR1 SNHLY and CDR2 FYNNEI. This CDR3 region has 11 residues. V was clipped by 5 bases and J by 6 bases, with 6 bases between them. The CDR3 spells CASSFGDTQYF. In DNA form, the CDR3 reads TGTGCCAGCAGTTTCGGGGATACGCAGTATTTT.

This clonotype turned up a few times. V usage is TRBV27 and J usage is TRBJ2-1; D is unclear. Germline V gene data show CDR1 as MNHEY and CDR2 as SMNVEV (reference sequence). The CDR3 covers 13 residues. V was cut by 6 bases and J by 4 bases, with 10 bases left in between. For the CDR3, the DNA is TGTGCCAGCAGCCCCAGAGGTTACAATGAGCAGTTCTTC. This gives the protein CASSPRGYNEQFF.

This clonotype occurred many times. V usage is TRBV28 and J usage is TRBJ1-6, with 7 bases that match TRBD1. The germline gives CDR1 MDHEN, CDR2 SYDVKM. V lost 6 bases and J lost 7; bases outside the gene matches: 6. The CDR3 has 14 amino acids. The CDR3 sequence: CASSQTGWNSPLHF. DNA of the CDR3: TGTGCCAGCAGCCAGACAGGGTGGAATTCACCCCTCCACTTT.

This clonotype was seen repeatedly, ten times or more. This chain joins TRBV20-1 and TRBJ2-5, with no clear D. The CDR3 sequence is 12 residues long. V lost 4 bases and J 0 bases, leaving 6 bases between the germline ends. The germline V gene has CDR1 DFQATT and CDR2 SNEGSKA (reference sequence). CDR3 DNA: TGCAGTGCTAAGAAGTACCAAGAGACCCAGTACTTC. This gives the protein CSAKKYQETQYF.

This clonotype was detected ten times or more. The V gene is TRBV20-1, the J gene TRBJ1-2; tentatively, D is TRBD1 (5 bases). Germline-derived CDR1 and CDR2 are DFQATT and SNEGSKA (reference sequence). The CDR3 sequence is 15 residues long. V lost 8 bases and J lost 8, with 27 bases in between. This CDR3 is CSPSGGAKREGGYTF. The DNA of the CDR3 is TGCAGTCCTTCTGGAGGGGCCAAAAGGGAGGGAGGCTACACCTTC.

This clonotype was counted at least ten times. The chain carries TRBV5-1 and TRBJ1-1; 8 bases fit TRBD1. This CDR3 has 12 amino acids. The germline gives CDR1 SGHRS, CDR2 YFSETQ. The J segment lost 7 bases and the V segment lost 5 bases, leaving 4 bases of the junction unmatched. This CDR3 is CASSLTGDEAFF. As DNA, the CDR3 is TGCGCCAGCAGTTTGACAGGGGATGAAGCTTTCTTT.

This clonotype was recorded at least ten times. CDR3 loop: CSASSPSGNEQFF. CDR3 in DNA: TGCAGTGCTAGCTCTCCTAGCGGGAATGAGCAGTTCTTC. The rearrangement joins TRBV20-1 to TRBJ2-1; 8 bases line up with TRBD2. CDR3 length: 13 residues. CDR1 is DFQATT, CDR2 SNEGSKA, per germline (reference sequence). With 3 bases clipped from V and 7 bases from J, the junction kept 5 bases outside the gene matches.

This clonotype was recorded many times. The V call is TRBV20-1, the J call TRBJ1-5, with D unresolved. The CDR3 spans 17 residues. V was shortened by 0 bases and J by 0 bases, with 15 bases between the two germline ends. Germline V gene lookup returns CDR1 DFQATT and CDR2 SNEGSKA (reference sequence). CDR3 sequence (DNA): TGCAGTGCTAGAGATCCAATGTCCGGAAATAGCAATCAGCCCCAGCATTTT. Translated: CSARDPMSGNSNQPQHF.

Details on this clonotype: An end of the junction does not agree with germline; a read error may underlie this. This chain uses TRBV12-3 or TRBV12-4 with TRBJ2-6; D is perhaps TRBD2 (5 bases). This CDR3 contains 14 residues. The CDR3 spells CASSFFSEANVLTF. The CDR3 region has the DNA TGTGCCAGCAGTTTCTTCTCGGAGGCCAACGTACTGACTTTC.

A few counts support this clonotype. V usage is TRBV18 and J usage is TRBJ1-2; D unclear. This CDR3 is built from 17 residues. Germline values: CDR1 KGHSH, CDR2 LQKENI. The V and J ends lost 1 base and 1 base respectively, with 16 bases between them. DNA for the CDR3: TGTGCCAGCTCACCACAAGAGGATATGGGATTTAACTATGGCTACACCTTC. This sequence encodes CASSPQEDMGFNYGYTF. Based on the CDR3 plus reference TRBV18 and TRBJ1-2, the full variable domain is NAGVMQNPRHLVRRRGQEARLRCSPMKGHSHVYWYRQLPEEGLKFMVYLQKENIIDESGMPKERFSAEFPKEGPSILRIQQVVRGDSAAYFCASSPQEDMGFNYGYTFGSGTRLTVV.

This clonotype has a count of ten or more. This rearrangement joins TRBV10-3 to TRBJ2-1; no firm D call. Trimming took 3 bases from V and 8 from J, leaving 14 bases between them. The CDR3 has 14 amino acids. The germline gives CDR1 ENHRY, CDR2 SYGVKD. CDR3 in DNA: TGTGCCATCAGTGAAGTGGCCCAGACCGATGAGCAGTTCTTC. Translated: CAISEVAQTDEQFF.

The genes are TRBV6-5 and TRBJ2-7, with TRBD2 matching 7 bases. The junction had 5 bases not matched to a gene; V was cut back by 5 bases and J by 1 base. Germline V gene data show CDR1 as MNHEY and CDR2 as SVGAGI. This CDR3 contains 14 residues. CDR3 DNA: TGTGCCAGCAGTGGGGGAGGGAGATCCTACGAGCAGTACTTC. It codes for CASSGGGRSYEQYF.

This clonotype came up many times. The rearrangement joins TRBV20-1 to TRBJ1-1, with D perhaps TRBD1 (5 bases). The length of the CDR3 is 14 residues. The V gene's germline CDR1 is DFQATT and CDR2 SNEGSKA (reference sequence). Trimming pared 1 base from V and 4 bases from J, leaving 13 bases between. The CDR3 nucleotides read TGCAGTGCTAGAGGCATCGGAGGGGCCACTGAAGCTTTCTTT. As protein: CSARGIGGATEAFF.

This clonotype was seen ten or more times. The chain employs TRBV7-8 and TRBJ2-5; no reliable D call. The germline gives CDR1 SGHVS, CDR2 FQNEAQ. CDR3 length: 14 residues. The V end lost 1 base, the J end lost 1 base, and 7 bases lay between the germline ends. This CDR3 is CASSLVPGQETQYF. CDR3 nucleotides: TGTGCCAGCAGCTTAGTCCCAGGCCAAGAGACCCAGTACTTC.

This clonotype was recorded many times. The chain links TRBV10-3 to TRBJ1-1, with 10 bases fitting TRBD1. CDR3 length: 19 residues. V lost 2 bases to trimming and J lost 1 base; unmatched junction nucleotides: 13. Germline V gives CDR1 ENHRY, CDR2 SYGVKD. The CDR3 DNA reads TGTGCCATCAGTGAGCCGAATAGGGACAGGGGCTTCTGGAACACTGAAGCTTTCTTT. Its protein is CAISEPNRDRGFWNTEAFF.